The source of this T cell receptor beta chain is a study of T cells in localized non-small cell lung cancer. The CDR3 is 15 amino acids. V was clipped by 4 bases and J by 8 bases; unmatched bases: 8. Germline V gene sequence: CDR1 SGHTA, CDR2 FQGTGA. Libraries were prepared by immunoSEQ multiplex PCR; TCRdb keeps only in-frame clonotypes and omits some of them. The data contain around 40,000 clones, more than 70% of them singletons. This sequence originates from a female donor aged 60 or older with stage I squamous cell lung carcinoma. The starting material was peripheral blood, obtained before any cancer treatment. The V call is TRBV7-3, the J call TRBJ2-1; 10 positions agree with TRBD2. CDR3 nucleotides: TGTGCCAGCAGCTCCAGCGGGAGGGCCGCCCATGAGCAGTTCTTC. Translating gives CASSSSGRAAHEQFF.